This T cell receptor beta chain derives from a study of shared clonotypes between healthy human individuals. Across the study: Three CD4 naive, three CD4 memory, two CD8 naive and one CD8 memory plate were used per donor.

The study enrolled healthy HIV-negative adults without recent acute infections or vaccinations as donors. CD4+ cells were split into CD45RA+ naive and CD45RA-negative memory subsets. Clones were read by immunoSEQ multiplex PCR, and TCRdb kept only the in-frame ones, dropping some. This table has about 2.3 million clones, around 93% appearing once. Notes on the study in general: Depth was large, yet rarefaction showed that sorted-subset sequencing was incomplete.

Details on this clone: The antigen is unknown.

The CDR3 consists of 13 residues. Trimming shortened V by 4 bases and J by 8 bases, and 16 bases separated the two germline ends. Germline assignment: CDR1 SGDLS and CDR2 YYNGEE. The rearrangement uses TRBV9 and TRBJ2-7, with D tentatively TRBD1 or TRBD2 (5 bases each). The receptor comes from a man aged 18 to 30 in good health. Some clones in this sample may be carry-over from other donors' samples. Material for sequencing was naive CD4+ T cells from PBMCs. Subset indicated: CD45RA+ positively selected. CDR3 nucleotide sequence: TGTGCCAGCAGCCCGACGGGACGGGTCCAGCAGTACTTC. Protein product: CASSPTGRVQQYF.